Sequencing of this T cell receptor (beta chain) was carried out in a study of regulatory T cells in long-lasting Graves disease. Study context: Graves' patients with a new diagnosis had received antithyroid drugs under 3 months. Study observations and caveats: Persistent patients had more shared public clonotypes (roughly 2,700) than new patients (just over 950). Newly diagnosed Graves' patients had higher TCR diversity than persistent ones.

A word on this clonotype: Its antigen is unidentified.

Sample time point: newly diagnosed GD, antithyroid drugs for less than 3 months. The TCR library used RNA extracted from PBMCs. CDR3 regions were amplified by Arm-PCR using iRepertoire HTBI primers to build TCR beta libraries. MiXCR was run by TCRdb on the multiplex PCR reads, yielding one entry per CDR3 protein. The repertoire holds under 300,000 distinct CDR3 sequences, about 19% seen once, with approximately 15% in the top ten. Germline V gene data show CDR1 as LNHDA and CDR2 as SQIVND (reference sequence). This CDR3 contains 15 residues. V was trimmed by 3 bases and J by 0 bases, leaving 11 bases between them.

Material: peripheral blood mononuclear cells (PBMCs), obtained at new diagnosis, from a patient treated with antithyroid drugs. This sequence joins TRBV19 and TRBJ1-1, with a possible D match to TRBD1 (5 bases). The receptor comes from a female donor with Graves disease. The CDR3 DNA is TGTGCCAGTAGTATCATCAGGGTTATGAACACTGAAGCTTTCTTT. Translated: CASSIIRVMNTEAFF.